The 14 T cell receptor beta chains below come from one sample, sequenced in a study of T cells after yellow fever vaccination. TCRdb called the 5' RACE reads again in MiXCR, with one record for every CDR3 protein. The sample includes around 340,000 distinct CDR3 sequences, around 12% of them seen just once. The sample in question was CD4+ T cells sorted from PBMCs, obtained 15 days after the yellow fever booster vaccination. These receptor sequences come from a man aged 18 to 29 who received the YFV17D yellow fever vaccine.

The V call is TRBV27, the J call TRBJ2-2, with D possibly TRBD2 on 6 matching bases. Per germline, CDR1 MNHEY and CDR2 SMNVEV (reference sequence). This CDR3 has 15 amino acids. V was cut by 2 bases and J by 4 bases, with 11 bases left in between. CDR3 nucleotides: TGTGCCAGCAGTTTAGGTCAAGCGGGCACCGGGGAGCTGTTTTTT. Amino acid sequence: CASSLGQAGTGELFF.

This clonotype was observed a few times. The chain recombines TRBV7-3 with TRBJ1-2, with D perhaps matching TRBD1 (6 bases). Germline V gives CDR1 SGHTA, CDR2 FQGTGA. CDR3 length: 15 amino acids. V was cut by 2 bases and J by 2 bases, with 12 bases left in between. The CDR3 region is CASSLLRGQNYGYTF. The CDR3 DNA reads TGTGCCAGCAGCTTACTTCGGGGGCAGAACTATGGCTACACCTTC.

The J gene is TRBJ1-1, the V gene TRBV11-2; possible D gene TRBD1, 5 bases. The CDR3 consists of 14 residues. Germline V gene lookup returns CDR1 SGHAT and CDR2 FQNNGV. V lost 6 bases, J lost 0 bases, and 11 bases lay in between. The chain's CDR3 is CASSRQPMNTEAFF. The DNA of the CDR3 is TGTGCCAGCAGTCGACAGCCCATGAACACTGAAGCTTTCTTT.

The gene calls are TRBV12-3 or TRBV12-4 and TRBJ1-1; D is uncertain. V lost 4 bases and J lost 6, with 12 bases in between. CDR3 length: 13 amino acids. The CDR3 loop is CASSSSTRPEAFF. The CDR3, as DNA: TGTGCCAGCAGTTCCTCTACCCGACCTGAAGCTTTCTTT.

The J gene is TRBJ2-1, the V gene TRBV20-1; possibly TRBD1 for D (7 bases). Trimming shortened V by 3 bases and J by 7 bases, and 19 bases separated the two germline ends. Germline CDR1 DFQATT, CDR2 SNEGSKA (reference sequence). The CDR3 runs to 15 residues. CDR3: CSASGGGDRRNEQFF. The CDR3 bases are TGCAGTGCTAGTGGGGGCGGGGACAGAAGAAATGAGCAGTTCTTC.

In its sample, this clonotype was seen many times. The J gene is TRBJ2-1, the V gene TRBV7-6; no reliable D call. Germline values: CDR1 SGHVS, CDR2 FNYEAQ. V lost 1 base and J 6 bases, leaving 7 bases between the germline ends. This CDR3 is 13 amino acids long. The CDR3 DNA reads TGTGCCAGCAGCTTAGGGCTAGTCAATGAGCAGTTCTTC. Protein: CASSLGLVNEQFF.

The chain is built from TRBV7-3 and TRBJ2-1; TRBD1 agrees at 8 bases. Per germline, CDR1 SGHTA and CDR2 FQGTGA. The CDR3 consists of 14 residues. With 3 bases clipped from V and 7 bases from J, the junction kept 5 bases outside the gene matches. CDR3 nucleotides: TGTGCCAGCAGCTTTTCCCACAGGGGGAATGAGCAGTTCTTC. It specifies CASSFSHRGNEQFF.

CDR3 loop: CASSAQTLGTEAFF. CDR3 in DNA: TGTGCCAGCAGTGCCCAGACCCTTGGCACTGAAGCTTTCTTT. The rearrangement links TRBV25-1 to TRBJ1-1; no clear D gene. V was trimmed by 4 bases and J by 4 bases, leaving 13 bases between them. Germline V gene data show CDR1 as MGHDK and CDR2 as SYGVNS. CDR3 length: 14 residues. Together with reference TRBV25-1 and TRBJ1-1, the CDR3 gives the full variable domain: EADIYQTPRYLVIGTGKKITLECSQTMGHDKMYWYQQDPGMELHLIHYSYGVNSTEKGDLSSESTVSRIRTEHFPLTLESARPSHTSQYLCASSAQTLGTEAFFGQGTRLTVV.

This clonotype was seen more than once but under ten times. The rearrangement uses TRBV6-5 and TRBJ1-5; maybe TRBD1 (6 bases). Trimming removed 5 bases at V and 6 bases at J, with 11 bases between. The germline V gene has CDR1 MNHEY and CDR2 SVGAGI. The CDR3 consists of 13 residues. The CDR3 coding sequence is TGTGCCAGCAGTACAGGGTACGTTCAGCCCCAGCATTTT. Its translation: CASSTGYVQPQHF.

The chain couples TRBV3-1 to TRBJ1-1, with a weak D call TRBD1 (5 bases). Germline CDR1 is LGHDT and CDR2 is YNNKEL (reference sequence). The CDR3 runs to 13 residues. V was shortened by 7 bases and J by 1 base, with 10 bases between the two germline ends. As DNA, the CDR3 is TGTGCCAGCACCACTCAGGGGAACACTGAAGCTTTCTTT. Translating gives CASTTQGNTEAFF.

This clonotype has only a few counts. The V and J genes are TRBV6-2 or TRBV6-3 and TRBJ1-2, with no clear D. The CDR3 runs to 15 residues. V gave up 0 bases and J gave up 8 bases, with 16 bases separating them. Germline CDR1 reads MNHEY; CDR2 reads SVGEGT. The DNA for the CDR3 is TGTGCCAGCAGTTACTCGAAGCGCGGCGAAGGGGGCTACACCTTC. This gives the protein CASSYSKRGEGGYTF.

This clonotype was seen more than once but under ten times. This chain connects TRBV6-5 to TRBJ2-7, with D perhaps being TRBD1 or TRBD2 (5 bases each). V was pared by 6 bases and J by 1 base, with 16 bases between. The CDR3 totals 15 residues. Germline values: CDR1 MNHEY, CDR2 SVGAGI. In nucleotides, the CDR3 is TGTGCCAGCAGGCCTCCGGCAGGGACGTCCTACGAGCAGTACTTC. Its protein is CASRPPAGTSYEQYF.

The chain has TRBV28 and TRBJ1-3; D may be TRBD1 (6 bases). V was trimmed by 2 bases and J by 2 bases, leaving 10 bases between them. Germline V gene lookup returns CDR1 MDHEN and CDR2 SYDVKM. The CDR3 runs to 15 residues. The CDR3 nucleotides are TGTGCCAGCAGTTTAGGGGGCAGCCCTGGAAACACCATATATTTT. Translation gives CASSLGGSPGNTIYF.

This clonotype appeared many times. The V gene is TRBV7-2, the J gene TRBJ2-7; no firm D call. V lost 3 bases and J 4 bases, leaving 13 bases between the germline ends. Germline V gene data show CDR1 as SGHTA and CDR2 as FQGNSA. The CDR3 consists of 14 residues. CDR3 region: CASSFAGIRYEQYF. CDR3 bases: TGTGCCAGCAGCTTTGCAGGAATTCGTTACGAGCAGTACTTC.